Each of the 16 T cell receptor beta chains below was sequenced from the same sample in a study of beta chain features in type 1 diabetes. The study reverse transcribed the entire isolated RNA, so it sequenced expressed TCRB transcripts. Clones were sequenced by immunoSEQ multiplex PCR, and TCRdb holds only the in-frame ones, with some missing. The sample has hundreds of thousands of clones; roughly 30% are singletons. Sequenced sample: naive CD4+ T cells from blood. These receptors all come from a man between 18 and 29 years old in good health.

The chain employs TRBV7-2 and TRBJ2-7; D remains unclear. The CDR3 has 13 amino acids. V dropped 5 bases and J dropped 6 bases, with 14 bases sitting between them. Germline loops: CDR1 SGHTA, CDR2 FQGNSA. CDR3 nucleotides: TGTGCCAGCAGCCTCGAATACGCGGCCGAGCAGTACTTC. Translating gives CASSLEYAAEQYF. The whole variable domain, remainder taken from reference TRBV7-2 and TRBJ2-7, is GAGVSQSPSNKVTEKGKDVELRCDPISGHTALYWYRQSLGQGLEFLIYFQGNSAPDKSGLPSDRFSAERTGGSVSTLTIQRTQQEDSAVYLCASSLEYAAEQYFGPGTRLTVT.

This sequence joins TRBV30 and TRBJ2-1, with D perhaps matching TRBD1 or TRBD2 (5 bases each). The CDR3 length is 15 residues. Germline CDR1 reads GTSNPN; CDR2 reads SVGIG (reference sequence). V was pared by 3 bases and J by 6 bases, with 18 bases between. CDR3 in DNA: TGTGCCTGGAGCCCTGGGCAGATGAGGGGCAATGAGCAGTTCTTC. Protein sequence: CAWSPGQMRGNEQFF.

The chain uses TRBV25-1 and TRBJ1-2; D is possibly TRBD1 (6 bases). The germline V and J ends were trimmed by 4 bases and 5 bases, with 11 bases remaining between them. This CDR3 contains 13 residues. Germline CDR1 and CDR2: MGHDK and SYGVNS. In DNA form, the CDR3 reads TGTGCCAGCAGTGCCCGGGACATTTATGGCTACACCTTC. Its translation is CASSARDIYGYTF.

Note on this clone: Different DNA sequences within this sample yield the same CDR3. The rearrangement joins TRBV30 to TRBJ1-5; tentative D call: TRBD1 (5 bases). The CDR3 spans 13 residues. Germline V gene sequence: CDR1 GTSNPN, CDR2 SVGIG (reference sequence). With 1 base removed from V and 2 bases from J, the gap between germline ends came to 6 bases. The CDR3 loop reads CAWSGGGNQPQHF. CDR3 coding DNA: TGTGCCTGGAGTGGGGGCGGCAATCAGCCCCAGCATTTT.

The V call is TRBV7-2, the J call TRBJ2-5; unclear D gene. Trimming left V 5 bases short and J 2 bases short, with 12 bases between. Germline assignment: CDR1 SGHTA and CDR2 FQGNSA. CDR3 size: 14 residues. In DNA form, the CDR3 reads TGTGCCAGCAGCCCCCAGGACGGTCAAGAGACCCAGTACTTC. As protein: CASSPQDGQETQYF.

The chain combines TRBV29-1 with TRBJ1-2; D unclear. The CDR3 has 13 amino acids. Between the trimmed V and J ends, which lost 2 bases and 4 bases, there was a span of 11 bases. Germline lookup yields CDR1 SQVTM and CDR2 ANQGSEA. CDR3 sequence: CSVEQDPVYGYTF. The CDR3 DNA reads TGCAGCGTTGAACAGGATCCTGTCTATGGCTACACCTTC.

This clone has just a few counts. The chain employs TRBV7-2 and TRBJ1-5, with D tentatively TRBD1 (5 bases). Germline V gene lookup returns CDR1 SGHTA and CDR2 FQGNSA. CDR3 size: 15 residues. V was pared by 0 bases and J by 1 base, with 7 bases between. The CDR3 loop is CASSLAGASNQPQHF. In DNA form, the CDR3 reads TGTGCCAGCAGCTTAGCAGGGGCCAGCAATCAGCCCCAGCATTTT.

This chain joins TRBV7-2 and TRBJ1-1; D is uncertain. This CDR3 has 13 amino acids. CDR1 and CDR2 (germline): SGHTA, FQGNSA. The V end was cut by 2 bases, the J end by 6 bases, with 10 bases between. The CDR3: CASSLHGRAEAFF. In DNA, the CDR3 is TGTGCCAGCAGCTTACACGGGCGGGCTGAAGCTTTCTTT. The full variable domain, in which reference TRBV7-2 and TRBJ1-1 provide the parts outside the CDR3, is GAGVSQSPSNKVTEKGKDVELRCDPISGHTALYWYRQSLGQGLEFLIYFQGNSAPDKSGLPSDRFSAERTGGSVSTLTIQRTQQEDSAVYLCASSLHGRAEAFFGQGTRLTVV.

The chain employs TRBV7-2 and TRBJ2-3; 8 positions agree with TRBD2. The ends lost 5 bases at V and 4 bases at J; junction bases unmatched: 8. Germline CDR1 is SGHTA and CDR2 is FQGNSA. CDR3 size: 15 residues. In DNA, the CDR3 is TGTGCCAGCAGCACACCGGGACTAGTTTCAGATACGCAGTATTTT. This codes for CASSTPGLVSDTQYF.

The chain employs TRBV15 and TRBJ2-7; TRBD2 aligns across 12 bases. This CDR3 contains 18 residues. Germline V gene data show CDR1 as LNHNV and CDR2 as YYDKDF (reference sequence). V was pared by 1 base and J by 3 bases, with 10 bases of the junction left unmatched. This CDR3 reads CATSRGLAGASTLYEQYF. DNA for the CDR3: TGTGCCACCAGCAGAGGACTAGCGGGAGCCTCGACCCTCTACGAGCAGTACTTC. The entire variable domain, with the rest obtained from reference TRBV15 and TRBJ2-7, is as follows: DAMVIQNPRYQVTQFGKPVTLSCSQTLNHNVMYWYQQKSSQAPKLLFHYYDKDFNNEADTPDNFQSRRPNTSFCFLDIRSPGLGDTAMYLCATSRGLAGASTLYEQYFGPGTRLTVT.

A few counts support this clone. The DNA for the CDR3 is TGTGCCAGCAGCCCCCGGGTGTCCGTGTCCTACGAGCAGTACTTC. Protein sequence: CASSPRVSVSYEQYF. This sequence joins TRBV7-2 and TRBJ2-7; D call uncertain. The CDR3 length is 15 residues. CDR1 and CDR2 from the germline V gene are SGHTA and FQGNSA. V shed 5 bases and J shed 1 base, with 15 bases lying between them.

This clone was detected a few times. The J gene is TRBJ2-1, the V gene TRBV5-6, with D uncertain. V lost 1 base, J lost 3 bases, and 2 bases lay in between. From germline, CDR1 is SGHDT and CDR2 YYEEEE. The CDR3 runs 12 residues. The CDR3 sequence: CASSLSYNEQFF. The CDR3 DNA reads TGTGCCAGCAGCTTGAGCTACAATGAGCAGTTCTTC.

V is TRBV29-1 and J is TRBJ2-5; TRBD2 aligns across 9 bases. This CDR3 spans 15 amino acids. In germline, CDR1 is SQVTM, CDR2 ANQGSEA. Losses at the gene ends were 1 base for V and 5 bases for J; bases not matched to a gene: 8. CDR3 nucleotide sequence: TGCAGCGTTGAAGGGCGGGAGGGCCCGAAGGAGACCCAGTACTTC. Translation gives CSVEGREGPKETQYF.

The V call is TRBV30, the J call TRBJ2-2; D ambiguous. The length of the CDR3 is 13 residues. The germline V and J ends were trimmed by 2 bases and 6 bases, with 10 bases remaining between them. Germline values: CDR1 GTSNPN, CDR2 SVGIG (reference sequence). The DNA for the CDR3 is TGTGCCTGGAGTTCGACAAGCGCCGGGGAGCTGTTTTTT. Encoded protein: CAWSSTSAGELFF.

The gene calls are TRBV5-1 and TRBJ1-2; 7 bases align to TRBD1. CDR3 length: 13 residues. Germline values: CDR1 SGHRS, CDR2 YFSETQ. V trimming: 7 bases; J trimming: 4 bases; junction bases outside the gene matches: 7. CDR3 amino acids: CASHPDRAYGYTF. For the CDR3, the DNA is TGCGCCAGCCACCCCGACAGGGCCTATGGCTACACCTTC.

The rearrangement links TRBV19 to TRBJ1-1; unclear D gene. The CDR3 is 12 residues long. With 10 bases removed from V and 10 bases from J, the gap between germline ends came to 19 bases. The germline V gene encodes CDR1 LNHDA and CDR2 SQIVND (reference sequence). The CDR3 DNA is TGTGCCACTTACCTCCCTGAAGTGGGAGCTTTCTTT. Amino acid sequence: CATYLPEVGAFF.